These 21 T cell receptor beta chains were all obtained from the same sample, sequenced in a study of metastatic and nonmetastatic thyroid tumors. No treatment of any kind had been given to any patient before thyroid surgery. TCRdb redid the clone calls on the PCR reads using MiXCR. The sample contains 40,000 or so clones, roughly 12% of which appear only once. The specimen was blood. The receptors here all came from a female donor with papillary thyroid cancer or a benign thyroid nodule (not recorded which). Some clones in this sample may be carry-over from other donors' samples.

This clone was recorded many times. The V gene is TRBV18, the J gene TRBJ1-2; TRBD1 matches at 8 bases. J was trimmed by 5 bases and V by 6 bases; bases with no gene match: 17. This CDR3 is built from 17 residues. Per germline, CDR1 KGHSH and CDR2 LQKENI. Here the CDR3 reads CASSDNGQGQRTYGYTF. In DNA form, the CDR3 reads TGTGCCAGCTCGGATAATGGACAGGGTCAAAGAACGTATGGCTACACCTTC.

By sample fraction, this clone is medium-sized (0.01 to 0.1%). This chain uses TRBV6-1 with TRBJ2-7, with 7 bases aligning to TRBD2. The CDR3 runs 14 residues. Germline V gives CDR1 MNHNS, CDR2 SASEGT. J lost 2 bases, V lost 2 bases, and 3 bases had no gene match. The CDR3 bases are TGTGCCAGCAGTGAAACGGGAGGAACCTACGAGCAGTACTTC. Its protein product is CASSETGGTYEQYF.

In DNA form, the CDR3 reads TGTGCCAGCAGCCCCATTGAGGCAGGGTTATTCACAGATACGCAGTATTTT. Its protein is CASSPIEAGLFTDTQYF. The chain carries TRBV11-1 and TRBJ2-3, with TRBD1 as a possible D gene (5 bases). This CDR3 contains 17 residues. V gave up 5 bases and J gave up 2 bases, with 20 bases separating them. The germline V gene has CDR1 SGHAT and CDR2 FQDESV (reference sequence).

This clone was seen at least ten times. Other DNA sequences in the same sample also yield this CDR3. The chain uses TRBV29-1 and TRBJ2-3; D remains unclear. V was shortened by 7 bases and J by 1 base, with 18 bases between the two germline ends. Germline CDR1 SQVTM, CDR2 ANQGSEA. The CDR3 runs 15 residues. The CDR3 reads CSAYRPTAGTDTQYF. The CDR3 DNA reads as TGCAGCGCTTATCGGCCGACGGCCGGCACAGATACGCAGTATTTT.

This clone was detected ten times or more. V gene TRBV9 combines with J gene TRBJ2-3; TRBD2 matches at 11 bases. V lost 2 bases to trimming and J lost 2 bases; unmatched junction nucleotides: 4. Germline V gene sequence: CDR1 SGDLS, CDR2 YYNGEE. The CDR3 is 16 amino acids. DNA for the CDR3: TGTGCCAGCAGCGTTGGACTAGCGGGCAACACAGATACGCAGTATTTT. Translation gives CASSVGLAGNTDTQYF.

The table lists this clone with many counts. The chain combines TRBV20-1 with TRBJ1-3; no definite D call. This CDR3 contains 16 residues. From germline, CDR1 is DFQATT and CDR2 SNEGSKA (reference sequence). V was cut by 2 bases and J by 8 bases, with 22 bases left in between. This CDR3 reads CSARRPGSESRDTIYF. The CDR3 region has the DNA TGCAGTGCTAGAAGGCCGGGAAGTGAGTCTCGGGACACCATATATTTT.

This clone was seen repeatedly, ten times or more. This chain connects TRBV9 to TRBJ1-4; D is undetermined. Germline V gene data show CDR1 as SGDLS and CDR2 as YYNGEE. Between the trimmed V and J ends, which lost 3 bases and 0 bases, there was a span of 12 bases. The CDR3 sequence is 16 residues long. CDR3 region: CASSAGRTATNEKLFF. CDR3 bases: TGTGCCAGCAGCGCCGGACGAACAGCAACTAATGAAAAACTGTTTTTT.

This clone has a count of ten or more. The chain combines TRBV3-1 with TRBJ1-2; 8 bases are a match to TRBD1. Trimming cost V 4 bases and J 8 bases; bases outside gene matches: 9. This CDR3 has 14 residues. Germline CDR1 reads LGHDT; CDR2 reads YNNKEL (reference sequence). The CDR3 here is CASSLGQGSNGYTF. For the CDR3, the DNA is TGTGCCAGCAGCCTTGGACAGGGCTCTAACGGCTACACCTTC. Complete variable domain (other parts from reference TRBV3-1 and TRBJ1-2): DTAVSQTPKYLVTQMGNDKSIKCEQNLGHDTMYWYKQDSKKFLKIMFSYNNKELIINETVPNRFSPKSPDKAHLNLHINSLELGDSAVYFCASSLGQGSNGYTFGSGTRLTVV.

About this clone: A clone one base away is much larger, so this may be a read error. The same CDR3 also results from other DNA sequences found in this sample. This chain joins TRBV29-1 and TRBJ2-7; a possible D gene is TRBD2 (5 bases). This CDR3 is 14 amino acids long. Germline V gene lookup returns CDR1 SQVTM and CDR2 ANQGSEA. V lost 2 bases, J lost 5 bases, and 16 bases lay in between. Written as DNA, the CDR3 is TGCAGCGTTGAATCCCCACGGGGATCCAACGAGCAGTACTTC. It yields the protein CSVESPRGSNEQYF.

The sample holds many counts of this clone. The rearrangement links TRBV20-1 to TRBJ2-7; D is undetermined. The germline V gene has CDR1 DFQATT and CDR2 SNEGSKA (reference sequence). The V and J ends lost 5 bases and 4 bases respectively, with 9 bases between them. The CDR3 is made up of 11 amino acids. Here the CDR3 DNA reads TGCAGTGCTTTGCGAGTTTACGAGCAGTACTTC. It is translated as CSALRVYEQYF.

This clone occurred many times. The chain recombines TRBV6-1 with TRBJ2-7, with TRBD1 identical over 7 bases. Looked up from germline, CDR1 is MNHNS and CDR2 is SASEGT. Losses at the gene ends were 5 bases for V and 2 bases for J; bases not matched to a gene: 15. The CDR3 is 17 residues long. CDR3 DNA sequence: TGTGCCAGCAGTTGGCCCTCGGTAGGGGGCATGACCTACGAGCAGTACTTC. It encodes CASSWPSVGGMTYEQYF.

The table lists this clone with many counts. The chain couples TRBV5-5 to TRBJ1-2, with D perhaps matching TRBD1 (6 bases). This CDR3 comprises 14 residues. Trimming shortened V by 1 base and J by 3 bases, and 10 bases separated the two germline ends. Germline CDR1 reads SGHKS; CDR2 reads YYEKEE (reference sequence). CDR3: CASSLRDTDYGYTF. The CDR3 coding sequence is TGTGCCAGCAGCTTGAGGGACACCGACTATGGCTACACCTTC.

This clone came up many times. The V call is TRBV30, the J call TRBJ2-1, with D tentatively TRBD2 (5 bases). Germline CDR1 and CDR2: GTSNPN and SVGIG (reference sequence). CDR3 length equals 10 residues. V was shortened by 7 bases and J by 11 bases, with 12 bases between the two germline ends. CDR3 bases: TGTGCCTCCCCCGCTAGCAAGCAGTTCTTC. Residues: CASPASKQFF.

The chain couples TRBV5-1 to TRBJ2-3; unclear D gene. The CDR3 sequence is 11 residues long. CDR1 and CDR2 from the germline V gene are SGHRS and YFSETQ. V gave up 4 bases and J gave up 2 bases, with 2 bases separating them. The CDR3, as DNA: TGCGCCAGCAGCAACACAGATACGCAGTATTTT. It yields the protein CASSNTDTQYF.

Many counts were recorded for this clone. CDR3 sequence: CASSPQLDLRTPLHF. In nucleotides, the CDR3 is TGTGCCAGCAGCCCGCAGCTGGACCTGAGGACACCCCTCCACTTT. The V and J genes are TRBV3-1 and TRBJ1-6; no clear D. The CDR3 extends over 15 amino acids. The V gene's germline CDR1 is LGHDT and CDR2 YNNKEL (reference sequence). Trimming took 4 bases from V and 11 from J, leaving 18 bases between them.

This clone was counted once. The genes are TRBV5-6 and TRBJ2-5; no reliable D call. Germline lookup yields CDR1 SGHDT and CDR2 YYEEEE. The CDR3 has 13 amino acids. The V and J ends lost 0 bases and 7 bases respectively, with 10 bases between them. As DNA, the CDR3 is TGTGCCAGCAGCTTGGAGAGAGGTGGGACCCAGTACTTC. The encoded protein is CASSLERGGTQYF.

As concerns this clone: Relative to the germline gene, one junction end is altered; a read error may explain this. The rearrangement links TRBV9 to TRBJ2-2, with 8 bases lining up with TRBD2. Looked up from germline, CDR1 is SGDLS and CDR2 is YYNGEE. The CDR3 spans 16 residues. The CDR3 sequence is CASSVAVAGNTVELFF. CDR3 coding DNA: TGTGCCAGCAGCGTAGCGGTAGCGGGAAACACCGTGGAGCTGTTTTTC. Together with reference TRBV9 and TRBJ2-2, the CDR3 gives the full variable domain: DSGVTQTPKHLITATGQRVTLRCSPRSGDLSVYWYQQSLDQGLQFLIQYYNGEERAKGNILERFSAQQFPDLHSELNLSSLELGDSALYFCASSVAVAGNTVELFFGEGSRLTVL.

The V call is TRBV4-3, the J call TRBJ2-2, with D tentatively TRBD1 (5 bases). The germline V gene encodes CDR1 LGHNA and CDR2 YSLEER. This CDR3 has 14 amino acids. Trimming removed 6 bases at V and 3 bases at J, with 11 bases between. The CDR3, as DNA: TGCGCCAGCAGGACAGTCCTAGACACCGGGGAGCTGTTTTTT. It specifies CASRTVLDTGELFF.

This clone was seen many times. V and J are TRBV20-1 and TRBJ2-1; no clear D. Germline V gene data show CDR1 as DFQATT and CDR2 as SNEGSKA (reference sequence). V was trimmed by 3 bases and J by 10 bases, leaving 10 bases between them. The CDR3 extends over 11 amino acids. CDR3 sequence: CSASSSREQFF. The CDR3 region has the DNA TGCAGTGCTAGTTCGAGTCGCGAGCAGTTCTTC.

This clone was observed a few times. The chain recombines TRBV6-1 with TRBJ2-1, with 9 bases identical to TRBD1. The V segment lost 1 base and the J segment 13 bases; nucleotides outside the gene matches: 11. The germline V gene encodes CDR1 MNHNS and CDR2 SASEGT. This CDR3 region has 15 residues. CDR3 in amino acids: CASSEERTGARDQFF. In DNA, the CDR3 is TGTGCCAGCAGTGAAGAGCGGACAGGGGCTCGGGATCAGTTCTTC.

The chain links TRBV12-3 or TRBV12-4 to TRBJ2-2; 8 bases map to TRBD1. The CDR3 loop spans 16 amino acids. V was clipped by 6 bases and J by 6 bases; unmatched bases: 12. As DNA, the CDR3 is TGTGCCAGCAGCCAAGGACAGGGATTTAATGCCGGGGAGCTGTTTTTT. Translating it yields CASSQGQGFNAGELFF.